The entry below gives a single T cell receptor beta chain sequence along with its context. The antigen is undetermined. Profiled with immunoSEQ multiplex PCR; TCRdb holds only in-frame clones, not every one. The repertoire consists of under 70,000 clones, with approximately 88% occurring once and the leading ten covering approximately 14%. Germline CDR1 SNHLY, CDR2 FYNNEI. V was clipped by 4 bases and J by 3 bases; unmatched bases: 2. This CDR3 is 15 amino acids long. This sample was taken from a study of T cell responses to AZD1222 COVID-19 vaccine. Study-wide results and limits: In a largely white British group with more females than males, clonal diversity was possibly underestimated.

The gene calls are TRBV2 and TRBJ2-1; 11 bases agree with TRBD1. The sequence was obtained from an adult who received the AZD1222 COVID-19 vaccine. The sequencing here drew on peripheral blood, taken 28 days after the second AZD1222 dose. Here the CDR3 reads CASSGTGGFYNEQFF. CDR3 coding DNA: TGTGCCAGCAGTGGGACAGGGGGCTTCTACAATGAGCAGTTCTTC.